These 22 T cell receptor beta chains originate from one sample sequenced in a study of blood T cell repertoires in COVID-19. TCRdb keeps only in-frame clones here, not all; method: immunoSEQ multiplex PCR. Here the sample spans some 74,000 clones, about 89% being singletons. The sequenced material came from peripheral blood. The origin of the receptors is a man between 45 and 60 years old with COVID-19, enrolled during active disease.

J is TRBJ2-3 and V is TRBV7-8; TRBD2 aligns across 11 bases. The CDR3 runs to 15 residues. From germline, CDR1 is SGHVS and CDR2 FQNEAQ. Germline trimming cut 5 bases from V and 0 bases from J; bases unmatched to any gene: 1. CDR3 sequence (DNA): TGTGCCAGCAGCCGACTAGCGGGAAGCACAGATACGCAGTATTTT. Translated, it gives CASSRLAGSTDTQYF.

This chain connects TRBV11-1 to TRBJ1-6; unclear D gene. CDR1 is SGHAT, CDR2 FQDESV, per germline (reference sequence). CDR3 length: 14 residues. V lost 1 base to trimming and J lost 8 bases, with 9 bases between them. This CDR3 is CASSLDSLHSPLHF. CDR3 nucleotides: TGTGCCAGCAGCTTAGACTCTCTCCATTCACCCCTCCACTTT.

This clone was counted a few times. V is TRBV5-1 and J is TRBJ2-2, with 13 bases aligning to TRBD2. The CDR3 has 18 residues. J was trimmed by 1 base and V by 3 bases; bases with no gene match: 6. Germline V gene sequence: CDR1 SGHRS, CDR2 YFSETQ. This chain's CDR3 is CASSSGLAGAWNTGELFF. CDR3 sequence (DNA): TGCGCCAGCAGCTCCGGACTAGCGGGAGCTTGGAACACCGGGGAGCTGTTTTTT.

This clone appeared a single time. The J gene is TRBJ2-3, the V gene TRBV7-9, with 7 bases identical to TRBD1. Germline trimming cut 1 base from V and 2 bases from J; bases unmatched to any gene: 6. The CDR3 is 16 residues long. Germline CDR1 SEHNR, CDR2 FQNEAQ (reference sequence). CDR3 sequence (DNA): TGTGCCAGCAGCTTAGGCCGGACAGGAAACACAGATACGCAGTATTTT. Amino acid sequence: CASSLGRTGNTDTQYF.

The gene calls are TRBV30 and TRBJ1-4; tentative D call: TRBD1 (6 bases). Trimming took off 7 bases at V and 4 bases at J, with 10 bases between the two ends. The CDR3 is 12 residues long. Per the germline V gene, CDR1 is GTSNPN and CDR2 is SVGIG (reference sequence). DNA for the CDR3: TGTGCCTCACAGGGCCTTAATGAAAAACTGTTTTTT. Translation: CASQGLNEKLFF. Complete variable domain (other parts from reference TRBV30 and TRBJ1-4): SQTIHQWPATLVQPVGSPLSLECTVEGTSNPNLYWYRQAAGRGLQLLFYSVGIGQISSEVPQNLSASRPQDRQFILSSKKLLLSDSGFYLCASQGLNEKLFFGSGTQLSVL.

This sequence joins TRBV9 and TRBJ2-5; D is uncertain. From germline, CDR1 is SGDLS and CDR2 YYNGEE. This CDR3 contains 13 residues. The V gene lost 3 bases and the J gene lost 3 bases, with 9 bases spanning the gap. For the CDR3, the DNA is TGTGCCAGCAGCGAGTTGGCCGAAGAGACCCAGTACTTC. It translates to CASSELAEETQYF.

The rearrangement uses TRBV19 and TRBJ1-3; D is possibly TRBD1 (6 bases). This CDR3 has 14 residues. CDR1 is LNHDA, CDR2 SQIVND, per germline (reference sequence). Trimming pared 7 bases from V and 4 bases from J, leaving 14 bases between. The CDR3 nucleotides are TGTGCCAGTAATACACAGGGCTACGGAAACACCATATATTTT. Encoded protein: CASNTQGYGNTIYF.

The DNA of the CDR3 is TGCGCCAGCAGCCCCGGAGCCAAAAACATTCAGTACTTC. Translated: CASSPGAKNIQYF. The chain recombines TRBV4-1 with TRBJ2-4; D is unclear. In germline, CDR1 is MGHRA, CDR2 YSYEKL. This CDR3 spans 13 amino acids. The V end was cut by 4 bases, the J end by 0 bases, with 4 bases between.

The chain carries TRBV5-6 and TRBJ1-3; D uncertain. The CDR3 is 15 amino acids. Deletions cut 2 bases from V and 3 bases from J, with 12 bases between. CDR1 SGHDT and CDR2 YYEEEE come from the germline V gene. The CDR3 protein is CASSLTREFGNTIYF. The CDR3 DNA reads as TGTGCCAGCAGCTTAACTAGGGAATTTGGAAACACCATATATTTT.

The J gene is TRBJ2-2, the V gene TRBV28; 7 positions agree with TRBD1. V lost 3 bases, J lost 5 bases, and 6 bases stayed unmatched. Germline assignment: CDR1 MDHEN and CDR2 SYDVKM. CDR3 size: 15 residues. Here the CDR3 DNA reads TGTGCCAGCAGTTTTTTCAGGGGGTCGACCGGGGAGCTGTTTTTT. Its translation: CASSFFRGSTGELFF.

This chain joins TRBV7-2 and TRBJ2-3; the match to TRBD2 covers 9 bases. With 6 bases clipped from V and 7 bases from J, the junction kept 14 bases outside the gene matches. Germline V gives CDR1 SGHTA, CDR2 FQGNSA. The CDR3 loop spans 16 amino acids. The CDR3 loop reads CASSPDGTSSKYTQYF. The CDR3 bases are TGTGCCAGCAGTCCTGATGGGACTAGCAGCAAATATACGCAGTATTTT.

This clone was observed a few times. The chain has TRBV2 and TRBJ1-1, with TRBD1 identical over 10 bases. In germline, CDR1 is SNHLY, CDR2 FYNNEI. Trimming at V came to 6 bases and at J to 5 bases, leaving 3 bases not matched to a gene. The CDR3 loop spans 13 amino acids. The CDR3 sequence is CASRGTGVTEAFF. In DNA form, the CDR3 reads TGTGCCAGCAGAGGGACAGGGGTTACTGAAGCTTTCTTT.

This clone has just one count. The chain recombines TRBV4-2 with TRBJ2-3; D is possibly TRBD2 (5 bases). The germline gives CDR1 LGHNA, CDR2 YNFKEQ. The CDR3 totals 15 residues. The V gene lost 1 base and the J gene lost 4 bases, with 12 bases spanning the gap. CDR3 DNA sequence: TGTGCCAGCAGCCAAGTGGGCCTAGCAGCAGATACGCAGTATTTT. Translating gives CASSQVGLAADTQYF.

The chain couples TRBV11-2 to TRBJ2-5, with TRBD1 as a possible D gene (5 bases). The CDR3 is made up of 15 amino acids. V lost 0 bases to trimming and J lost 1 base, with 9 bases between them. Germline CDR1 is SGHAT and CDR2 is FQNNGV. The CDR3 loop reads CASSLDPRVQETQYF. CDR3 nucleotides: TGTGCCAGCAGCTTAGATCCCAGGGTCCAAGAGACCCAGTACTTC.

This chain uses TRBV30 with TRBJ2-1; D remains ambiguous. The V gene's germline CDR1 is GTSNPN and CDR2 SVGIG (reference sequence). The CDR3 totals 11 residues. V was trimmed by 5 bases and J by 7 bases, leaving 9 bases between them. This CDR3 reads CAWASVNEQFF. In DNA form, the CDR3 reads TGTGCCTGGGCTTCTGTGAATGAGCAGTTCTTC.

V and J are TRBV10-3 and TRBJ2-7; 11 bases map to TRBD1. This CDR3 region has 14 residues. Germline V CDR1 and CDR2: ENHRY, SYGVKD. V lost 5 bases to trimming and J lost 5 bases; unmatched junction nucleotides: 5. The CDR3 coding sequence is TGTGCCATCAGTACGGACAGGGGGCAGAACGAGCAGTACTTC. Translation gives CAISTDRGQNEQYF.

V usage is TRBV27 and J usage is TRBJ2-3, with TRBD1 matching 9 bases. The germline CDR1 and CDR2 sequences are MNHEY and SMNVEV (reference sequence). The CDR3 contains 16 residues. The junction had 6 bases not matched to a gene; V was cut back by 1 base and J by 4 bases. CDR3 nucleotide sequence: TGTGCCAGCAGTTTATGGGGAGACAGGGGGGCAGATACGCAGTATTTT. It is translated as CASSLWGDRGADTQYF.

The gene calls are TRBV10-3 and TRBJ2-3; 13 nucleotides line up with TRBD2. Germline CDR1 is ENHRY and CDR2 is SYGVKD. J lost 1 base, V lost 6 bases, and 19 bases had no gene match. The CDR3 covers 21 residues. CDR3: CAISLPRTSGSGDLGTDTQYF. The CDR3 bases are TGTGCCATCAGCTTACCCAGGACTAGCGGGAGCGGTGATTTGGGCACAGATACGCAGTATTTT.

This chain uses TRBV6-5 with TRBJ1-1; a possible D gene is TRBD1 (6 bases). CDR1 MNHEY and CDR2 SVGAGI come from the germline V gene. V was trimmed by 6 bases and J by 0 bases, leaving 11 bases between them. The CDR3 loop spans 14 amino acids. The CDR3 coding sequence is TGTGCCAGCAGACCCGGGACACTGAACACTGAAGCTTTCTTT. Amino acids: CASRPGTLNTEAFF.

The CDR3 DNA sequence: TGTGCCAGCTCACCACCTTCGGGACTAGCCAATGAGCAGTTCTTC. This translates into CASSPPSGLANEQFF. This chain links TRBV18 with TRBJ2-1, with TRBD2 matching 9 bases. CDR3 size: 15 residues. J lost 6 bases, V lost 0 bases, and 3 bases had no gene match. CDR1 KGHSH and CDR2 LQKENI come from the germline V gene.

The CDR3 bases are TGTGCCAGCAGCTTAGGAGCGGGAGGAAGGGAGCAGTTCTTC. Translation gives CASSLGAGGREQFF. The chain has TRBV7-9 and TRBJ2-1, with 9 bases identical to TRBD2. Germline trimming cut 1 base from V and 10 bases from J; bases unmatched to any gene: 5. This CDR3 contains 14 residues. The germline gives CDR1 SEHNR, CDR2 FQNEAQ (reference sequence).

The CDR3 bases are TGTGCCACACGGGTGTCCTATAATTCACCCCTCCACTTT. It encodes CATRVSYNSPLHF. V and J are TRBV6-5 and TRBJ1-6, with no clear D. The germline V gene encodes CDR1 MNHEY and CDR2 SVGAGI. V dropped 10 bases and J dropped 1 base, with 8 bases sitting between them. The CDR3 has 13 amino acids.